A single sample is the source of the 11 T cell receptor beta chains below, sequenced in a study of cytomegalovirus exposure and HLA in healthy donors. With 60 Vbeta and 13 Jbeta primers, the PCR was carried out. Sequenced by immunoSEQ multiplex PCR; TCRdb stores in-frame clones only, minus some. The sample has some 170,000 clones, approximately 79% seen once; the top ten hold approximately 1.3%. Sample: PBMCs. The receptor set was obtained from a man aged 60 to 75 in good health and CMV-seronegative.

The chain uses TRBV6-4 and TRBJ2-1, with D maybe TRBD1 (7 bases). Germline lookup yields CDR1 MRHNA and CDR2 SNTAGT. CDR3 length equals 13 residues. V was shortened by 3 bases and J by 7 bases, with 10 bases between the two germline ends. The CDR3 reads CASSEAGGNEQFF. The CDR3 DNA follows: TGTGCCAGCAGTGAAGCAGGGGGGAATGAGCAGTTCTTC.

The gene calls are TRBV19 and TRBJ2-7; the D gene is possibly TRBD1 (6 bases). V lost 0 bases, J lost 2 bases, and 11 bases lay in between. The CDR3 loop spans 15 amino acids. Germline values: CDR1 LNHDA, CDR2 SQIVND (reference sequence). In DNA form, the CDR3 reads TGTGCCAGTAGTATAGAGAGGACAGCCACCTACGAGCAGTACTTC. This gives the protein CASSIERTATYEQYF.

A single count supports this clone. V and J are TRBV5-4 and TRBJ2-1, with D perhaps matching TRBD1 (6 bases). This CDR3 contains 14 residues. Germline V gives CDR1 SGHNT, CDR2 YYREEE (reference sequence). Trimming stripped 10 bases from V and 5 bases from J, with 19 bases between. CDR3 DNA sequence: TGTGCCTTCCCAGGCGGACAGCTCGACAATGAGCAGTTCTTC. This sequence encodes CAFPGGQLDNEQFF.

The gene calls are TRBV5-4 and TRBJ1-2; TRBD1 aligns across 8 bases. Germline CDR1 reads SGHNT; CDR2 reads YYREEE (reference sequence). V was clipped by 2 bases and J by 12 bases; unmatched bases: 6. CDR3 length: 12 residues. The CDR3 nucleotides are TGTGCCAGCAGCTTCGGACAGGGAAGGAACACCTTC. Amino acids: CASSFGQGRNTF.

Of note for this clone: It is unclear where the CDR3 begins or ends on the DNA, so no DNA is shown, and the CDR3 is as TCRdb lists it. The chain recombines TRBV9 with TRBJ1-5; TRBD1, the table's D call, lacks a check against the DNA. The germline V gene has CDR1 SGDLS and CDR2 YYNGEE. The CDR3 is 15 amino acids in total, end residues counted. This chain's CDR3 is CASSSSGQSDQPQHF.

This chain's CDR3 is CAGGQVIGSYEQYF. DNA for the CDR3: TGTGCCGGGGGACAGGTAATTGGGTCCTACGAGCAGTACTTC. J is TRBJ2-7 and V is TRBV6-1, with 8 bases identical to TRBD1. Germline V gene lookup returns CDR1 MNHNS and CDR2 SASEGT. The trim removed 11 bases at V and 1 base at J, leaving 10 bases unmatched. CDR3 length: 14 amino acids.

The V gene is TRBV5-1, the J gene TRBJ2-3; TRBD2 matches at 9 bases. From germline, CDR1 is SGHRS and CDR2 YFSETQ. The CDR3 is made up of 15 amino acids. V was clipped by 1 base and J by 5 bases; unmatched bases: 5. CDR3 residues: CASSLSGLAQDTQYF. The CDR3 DNA reads as TGCGCCAGCAGCTTGTCGGGACTAGCCCAAGATACGCAGTATTTT.

The rearrangement joins TRBV6-6 to TRBJ2-7; 8 nucleotides align to TRBD1. CDR1 is MNHNY, CDR2 SVGAGI, per germline (reference sequence). The V and J ends lost 0 bases and 2 bases, in that order; junction bases with no gene match: 3. The CDR3 length is 15 residues. The CDR3 DNA sequence: TGTGCCAGCAGTTACTCGCGGACAGGGACCTACGAGCAGTACTTC. It translates to CASSYSRTGTYEQYF.

This chain connects TRBV28 to TRBJ2-3; 7 nucleotides align to TRBD2. Trimming at V came to 7 bases and at J to 2 bases, leaving 6 bases not matched to a gene. Germline V gene lookup returns CDR1 MDHEN and CDR2 SYDVKM. This CDR3 is built from 14 residues. CDR3 protein: CASTSGPPTDTQYF. The CDR3 DNA is TGTGCCAGCACTAGCGGACCCCCCACAGATACGCAGTATTTT.

This clone was recorded only once. V is TRBV7-9 and J is TRBJ2-3; 7 bases align to TRBD2. V shed 5 bases and J 2 bases; nucleotides not matched to a gene: 4. The CDR3 extends over 14 amino acids. From germline, CDR1 is SEHNR and CDR2 FQNEAQ (reference sequence). CDR3 bases: TGTGCCAGCAGCGGGGGGGAACTCACAGATACGCAGTATTTT. This gives the protein CASSGGELTDTQYF.

The chain is built from TRBV30 and TRBJ2-4; the D is unclear. Per germline, CDR1 GTSNPN and CDR2 SVGIG (reference sequence). Trimming removed 0 bases from V and 7 bases from J, with 7 bases in between. The CDR3 has 12 residues. For the CDR3, the DNA is TGTGCCTGGAGTGTAGAGCTTAACATTCAGTACTTC. Translated: CAWSVELNIQYF.